Shown below are 16 T cell receptor beta chains from a single sample sequenced in a study of CD8+ T cells in alopecia areata. RNA extraction was followed by reverse transcription into cDNA, which acted as the sequencing template. Sequencing was performed with immunoSEQ multiplex PCR; in TCRdb, only in-frame clones are kept and a portion is missing. This table has roughly 230,000 clones, over 40% appearing once. Stated treatment: oral pan-JAK inhibitor, 5-10 mg twice daily. The sequencing used CD4+ T cells sorted from blood, collected around week 36, from a patient treated with tofacitinib. The receptors here all came from a human donor with alopecia areata.

The rearrangement links TRBV7-3 to TRBJ2-1; 9 nucleotides align to TRBD2. This CDR3 is 16 amino acids long. With V trimmed by 2 bases and J by 3 bases, 5 bases remained unmatched. From germline, CDR1 is SGHTA and CDR2 FQGTGA. The CDR3 nucleotides read TGTGCCAGCAGCTTATTAAGCGGGAGGAACTACAATGAGCAGTTCTTC. Its translation is CASSLLSGRNYNEQFF.

The chain employs TRBV5-1 and TRBJ1-1; 11 bases line up with TRBD1. This CDR3 region has 15 residues. Germline V lookup: CDR1 SGHRS, CDR2 YFSETQ. Germline trimming cut 4 bases from V and 4 bases from J; bases unmatched to any gene: 6. As DNA, the CDR3 is TGCGCCAGCAGCGTTCCCGGGACAGGGGGCACTGAAGCTTTCTTT. Its translation: CASSVPGTGGTEAFF.

V is TRBV2 and J is TRBJ1-2, with D hard to call. The CDR3 loop spans 16 amino acids. Trimming stripped 2 bases from V and 2 bases from J, with 15 bases between. CDR1 is SNHLY, CDR2 FYNNEI, per germline. This chain's CDR3 is CASSEQGGSLNYGYTF. The DNA of the CDR3 is TGTGCCAGCAGTGAACAAGGCGGGAGCTTAAACTATGGCTACACCTTC.

J is TRBJ2-5 and V is TRBV30; D may correspond to TRBD1 or TRBD2 (5 bases each). Deletions cut 4 bases from V and 10 bases from J, with 25 bases between. CDR1 and CDR2 from the germline V gene are GTSNPN and SVGIG (reference sequence). The CDR3 spans 15 residues. This CDR3 is CAWTPQGGGKRGQYF. CDR3 DNA sequence: TGTGCCTGGACCCCCCAGGGTGGGGGAAAGAGGGGCCAGTACTTC.

This chain joins TRBV30 and TRBJ2-1; 13 bases match TRBD2. The CDR3 is made up of 16 amino acids. Germline CDR1 GTSNPN, CDR2 SVGIG (reference sequence). V lost 5 bases to trimming and J lost 8 bases; unmatched junction nucleotides: 12. The CDR3 DNA reads as TGTGCCTGGTTAACGACTAGCGGGAGGCACAGGGATGAGCAGTTCTTC. This codes for CAWLTTSGRHRDEQFF.

This clone was counted between two and nine times. The V call is TRBV30, the J call TRBJ2-7; 7 nucleotides agree with TRBD1. The V gene's germline CDR1 is GTSNPN and CDR2 SVGIG (reference sequence). Trimming cost V 3 bases and J 1 base; bases outside gene matches: 6. The CDR3 has 14 residues. As DNA, the CDR3 is TGTGCCTGGAGGGGGAAGGGGGCTTCCTACGAGCAGTACTTC. Amino acid sequence: CAWRGKGASYEQYF.

A few counts support this clone. This rearrangement joins TRBV7-3 to TRBJ2-1, with D perhaps TRBD2 (7 bases). The V end lost 5 bases, the J end lost 7 bases, and 21 bases lay between the germline ends. This CDR3 spans 16 amino acids. In germline, CDR1 is SGHTA, CDR2 FQGTGA. The CDR3 coding sequence is TGTGCCAGCAGCCCCCGGGGGGCGGGAGACGGGAATGAGCAGTTCTTC. Its protein product is CASSPRGAGDGNEQFF.

The chain uses TRBV10-3 and TRBJ2-6; weak D call: TRBD2 (5 bases). Trimming pared 8 bases from V and 1 base from J, leaving 15 bases between. Germline values: CDR1 ENHRY, CDR2 SYGVKD. This CDR3 has 16 amino acids. The CDR3 region has the DNA TGTGCCATCTCATACGGGATAACTTCTGGGGCCAACGTCCTGACTTTC. Translated, it gives CAISYGITSGANVLTF.

This clone has a handful of counts. V gene TRBV7-2 combines with J gene TRBJ1-1, with unresolved D. The CDR3 runs to 13 residues. Germline CDR1 reads SGHTA; CDR2 reads FQGNSA. V was trimmed by 6 bases and J by 0 bases, leaving 8 bases between them. CDR3 sequence: CASRMTLNTEAFF. The CDR3 DNA reads as TGTGCCAGCAGGATGACATTGAACACTGAAGCTTTCTTT. The complete variable domain, with remaining parts taken from reference TRBV7-2 and TRBJ1-1, reads GAGVSQSPSNKVTEKGKDVELRCDPISGHTALYWYRQSLGQGLEFLIYFQGNSAPDKSGLPSDRFSAERTGGSVSTLTIQRTQQEDSAVYLCASRMTLNTEAFFGQGTRLTVV.

This chain connects TRBV11-2 to TRBJ1-5; D gene ambiguous. The CDR3 contains 13 residues. Germline CDR1 and CDR2: SGHAT and FQNNGV. V was pared by 3 bases and J by 3 bases, with 6 bases between. CDR3 protein: CASSLGTNQPQHF. Here the CDR3 DNA reads TGTGCCAGCAGCTTGGGCACCAATCAGCCCCAGCATTTT.

The CDR3 DNA follows: TGTGCCAGCAGGCGATATCTTAGGGAGACCCAGTACTTC. This encodes CASRRYLRETQYF. This chain links TRBV6-1 with TRBJ2-5; D remains unclear. V gave up 6 bases and J gave up 5 bases, with 13 bases separating them. The CDR3 is made up of 13 amino acids. Germline V gene data show CDR1 as MNHNS and CDR2 as SASEGT.

The rearrangement joins TRBV9 to TRBJ1-1; D is unresolved. Germline V gene lookup returns CDR1 SGDLS and CDR2 YYNGEE. This CDR3 has 13 amino acids. The V end was cut by 3 bases, the J end by 1 base, with 7 bases between. The CDR3 reads CASSAHQNTEAFF. DNA of the CDR3: TGTGCCAGCAGCGCCCACCAGAACACTGAAGCTTTCTTT.

This clone showed up just a few times. The chain carries TRBV7-2 and TRBJ2-7, with TRBD1 matching over 11 bases. The CDR3 runs to 12 residues. Per germline, CDR1 SGHTA and CDR2 FQGNSA. V shed 10 bases and J 4 bases; nucleotides not matched to a gene: 3. The CDR3 region is CATGQGAYEQYF. The CDR3 bases are TGTGCCACCGGACAGGGGGCTTACGAGCAGTACTTC.

The genes are TRBV4-3 and TRBJ2-2, with D hard to call. Germline V gene lookup returns CDR1 LGHNA and CDR2 YSLEER. This CDR3 is 15 amino acids long. Between the trimmed V and J ends, which lost 5 bases and 5 bases, there was a span of 15 bases. As DNA, the CDR3 is TGCGCCAGCAGCTCTACCAGTGGCGGTACCGGGGAGCTGTTTTTT. Amino acids: CASSSTSGGTGELFF.

The chain links TRBV2 to TRBJ2-5; D possibly corresponds to TRBD1 (6 bases). CDR3 length: 13 residues. CDR1 and CDR2 from the germline V gene are SNHLY and FYNNEI. The ends were cut back, 4 bases at V and 5 bases at J, with 11 bases in the middle. The CDR3 loop reads CASSGRGSETQYF. The CDR3 DNA reads as TGTGCCAGCAGTGGTAGGGGGAGTGAGACCCAGTACTTC.

This clone was counted once. The genes are TRBV6-5 and TRBJ2-2, with D perhaps matching TRBD1 (5 bases). Germline-derived CDR1 and CDR2 are MNHEY and SVGAGI. The CDR3 length is 14 residues. V was shortened by 6 bases and J by 2 bases, with 10 bases between the two germline ends. The CDR3 spells CASSPTGNTGELFF. CDR3 bases: TGTGCCAGCAGCCCTACAGGAAACACCGGGGAGCTGTTTTTT.